This T cell receptor (beta chain) was identified in a study of blood T cells in healthy people across ages. Study findings and constraints: Donor CMV status, an unknown factor, possibly confounded changes in expanded clonotypes. Long-lived donors exceeded aged donors in naive CD4+ cells and diversity.

Details on this clonotype: Antigen specificity is unknown.

Next came a second PCR, run for about 6 to 12 cycles, which used a sample-barcoded 5' primer along with a J-beta primer mix. TCRdb fed the 5' RACE reads into MiXCR, producing one record per CDR3 protein. This sample has 1.6 million or so distinct CDR3 sequences, with approximately 32% found just once. Germline CDR1 MNHEY, CDR2 SMNVEV (reference sequence). Unmatched junction bases numbered 7, after V lost 2 bases and J lost 2 bases. CDR3 length: 18 residues. The TCR was taken from a woman aged 25 to 45 in good health. The sequenced sample consisted of blood. The J gene is TRBJ2-6, the V gene TRBV27; 9 bases fit TRBD1. CDR3 DNA sequence: TGTGCCAGCAGTTTACGCCCGGGACAGGGAGCTGGGGCCAACGTCCTGACTTTC. Amino acid sequence: CASSLRPGQGAGANVLTF.